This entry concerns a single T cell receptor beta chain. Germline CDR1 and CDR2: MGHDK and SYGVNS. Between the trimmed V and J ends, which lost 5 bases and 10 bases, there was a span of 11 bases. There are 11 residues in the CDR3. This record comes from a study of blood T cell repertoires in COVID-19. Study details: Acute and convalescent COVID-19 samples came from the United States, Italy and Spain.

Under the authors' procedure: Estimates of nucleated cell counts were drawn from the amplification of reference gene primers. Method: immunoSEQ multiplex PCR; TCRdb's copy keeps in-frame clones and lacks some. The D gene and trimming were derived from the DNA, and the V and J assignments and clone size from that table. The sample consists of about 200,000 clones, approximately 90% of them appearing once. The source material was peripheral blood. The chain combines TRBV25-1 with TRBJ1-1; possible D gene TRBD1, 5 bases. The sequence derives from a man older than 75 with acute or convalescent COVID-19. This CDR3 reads CASSSSGGAFF. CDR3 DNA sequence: TGTGCCAGCAGTAGTTCCGGGGGAGCTTTCTTT.